Listed here are 15 T cell receptor beta chains from one sample, sequenced in a study of Tregs in tolerant kidney transplant recipients (dated by TCRdb to 2018 to 2020). Receptors were amplified or captured by the immunoSEQ multiplex PCR assay. The source is immuneACCESS, and TCRdb retained only in-frame sequences with V and J called. Part of the clones is not carried over; for the studies checked, unresolved V genes explain less than half of this, and the remainder is unexplained. The sample profile shows under 300,000 clones; 84% of them were found once. About 0.58% of the sample is held by the ten biggest clonotypes. The specimen was CD4+ T cells from blood. These receptors were taken from a human donor in good health.

This chain connects TRBV5-1 to TRBJ2-3; D could derive from TRBD1 or TRBD2 (5 bases each). Deletions cut 4 bases from V and 3 bases from J, with 18 bases between. CDR1 is SGHRS, CDR2 YFSETQ, per germline. The CDR3 loop spans 16 amino acids. CDR3 sequence: CASSQGPRGSTDTQYF. CDR3 nucleotides: TGCGCCAGCAGCCAGGGTCCTCGGGGATCGACAGATACGCAGTATTTT.

The chain is built from TRBV6-5 and TRBJ2-5; TRBD1 or TRBD2 may be the D gene (5 bases each). Trimming removed 6 bases at V and 4 bases at J, with 15 bases between. This CDR3 comprises 14 residues. Germline values: CDR1 MNHEY, CDR2 SVGAGI. CDR3 bases: TGTGCCAGCAGAGGGACCTGGTCGTCAGAGACCCAGTACTTC. It yields the protein CASRGTWSSETQYF.

The rearrangement links TRBV7-2 to TRBJ1-6, with TRBD1 identical over 9 bases. CDR1 is SGHTA and CDR2 is FQGNSA in the germline V gene. Germline trimming cut 6 bases from V and 7 bases from J; bases unmatched to any gene: 7. The CDR3 runs to 15 residues. The CDR3 loop reads CASRLGTGMNSPLHF. In DNA, the CDR3 is TGTGCCAGCAGACTTGGGACAGGGATGAATTCACCCCTCCACTTT.

The chain recombines TRBV7-2 with TRBJ1-5; D unclear. Germline lookup yields CDR1 SGHTA and CDR2 FQGNSA. The CDR3 extends over 12 amino acids. Trimming pared 6 bases from V and 3 bases from J, leaving 6 bases between. The DNA of the CDR3 is TGTGCCAGCAGGCAGCCCAATCAGCCCCAGCATTTT. Encoded protein: CASRQPNQPQHF.

This clone was seen a handful of times. V and J are TRBV6-1 and TRBJ2-7; D is possibly TRBD2 (6 bases). Trimming removed 3 bases at V and 0 bases at J, with 15 bases between. The CDR3 is 16 residues long. Germline loops: CDR1 MNHNS, CDR2 SASEGT. CDR3 sequence reads: CASSDRARGSSYEQYF. The CDR3 region has the DNA TGTGCCAGCAGTGACCGGGCGCGGGGTAGCTCCTACGAGCAGTACTTC.

The chain combines TRBV7-2 with TRBJ2-3, with D perhaps assigned TRBD1 or TRBD2 (5 bases each). This CDR3 has 15 residues. Germline V gene lookup returns CDR1 SGHTA and CDR2 FQGNSA. V gave up 5 bases and J gave up 4 bases, with 16 bases separating them. The CDR3 reads CASSGQGRGADTQYF. The CDR3, as DNA: TGTGCCAGCAGCGGCCAGGGTCGGGGCGCAGATACGCAGTATTTT.

V is TRBV6-5 and J is TRBJ2-5, with 11 bases that match TRBD2. V trimming: 5 bases; J trimming: 2 bases; junction bases outside the gene matches: 1. Germline assignment: CDR1 MNHEY and CDR2 SVGAGI. The CDR3 contains 14 residues. Here the CDR3 reads CASSRLAGQETQYF. The DNA for the CDR3 is TGTGCCAGCAGTCGACTAGCGGGACAAGAGACCCAGTACTTC.

CDR3 nucleotides: TGTGCCAGCAGTCCCCGGACAGGGCAAGGGGGGAATGAAAAACTGTTTTTT. Its translation: CASSPRTGQGGNEKLFF. This chain connects TRBV25-1 to TRBJ1-4, with 8 nucleotides matching TRBD1. V was clipped by 5 bases and J by 5 bases; unmatched bases: 13. The CDR3 spans 17 residues. From germline, CDR1 is MGHDK and CDR2 SYGVNS.

This chain joins TRBV18 and TRBJ1-1; 10 nucleotides align to TRBD1. After removal of 3 bases from V and 6 bases from J, the junction contained 7 bases not matched to a gene. Germline assignment: CDR1 KGHSH and CDR2 LQKENI. The CDR3 consists of 15 residues. The CDR3 loop is CASSPLGQGSAEAFF. CDR3 nucleotides: TGTGCCAGCTCACCTTTGGGACAGGGGAGCGCTGAAGCTTTCTTT.

This sequence joins TRBV19 and TRBJ1-5; TRBD1 matches at 10 bases. This CDR3 is 15 amino acids long. Trimming at V came to 6 bases and at J to 3 bases, leaving 5 bases not matched to a gene. Per the germline V gene, CDR1 is LNHDA and CDR2 is SQIVND (reference sequence). CDR3 coding DNA: TGTGCCAGTAGAACCGGGACAGGGGACAATCAGCCCCAGCATTTT. This encodes CASRTGTGDNQPQHF.

The chain links TRBV6-5 to TRBJ2-2; D might be TRBD2 (6 bases). This CDR3 has 16 residues. In germline, CDR1 is MNHEY, CDR2 SVGAGI. V lost 2 bases, J lost 0 bases, and 10 bases lay in between. Here the CDR3 reads CASSYAGTSNTGELFF. Written as DNA, the CDR3 is TGTGCCAGCAGTTACGCCGGGACTTCGAACACCGGGGAGCTGTTTTTT.

V usage is TRBV7-2 and J usage is TRBJ1-3; tentatively, D is TRBD1 (5 bases). Germline V gene lookup returns CDR1 SGHTA and CDR2 FQGNSA. V lost 2 bases and J lost 0, with 11 bases in between. CDR3 length: 16 amino acids. The CDR3 here is CASSLQGTASGNTIYF. Written as DNA, the CDR3 is TGTGCCAGCAGCTTACAGGGAACGGCCTCTGGAAACACCATATATTTT. The complete variable domain, with remaining parts taken from reference TRBV7-2 and TRBJ1-3, reads GAGVSQSPSNKVTEKGKDVELRCDPISGHTALYWYRQSLGQGLEFLIYFQGNSAPDKSGLPSDRFSAERTGGSVSTLTIQRTQQEDSAVYLCASSLQGTASGNTIYFGEGSWLTVV.

The chain joins TRBV2 to TRBJ1-1, with unresolved D. V lost 6 bases and J 7 bases, leaving 18 bases between the germline ends. Germline values: CDR1 SNHLY, CDR2 FYNNEI. The CDR3 contains 14 residues. CDR3 nucleotides: TGTGCCAGCAGGGGGAATGGGCGGGAAGGTGAAGCTTTCTTT. Translation: CASRGNGREGEAFF. Full variable domain (remainder filled in from reference TRBV2 and TRBJ1-1): EPEVTQTPSHQVTQMGQEVILRCVPISNHLYFYWYRQILGQKVEFLVSFYNNEISEKSEIFDDQFSVERPDGSNFTLKIRSTKLEDSAMYFCASRGNGREGEAFFGQGTRLTVV.

CDR3 protein: CASSAGVWSARPEQYF. Here the CDR3 DNA reads TGTGCCAGCAGCGCCGGGGTTTGGTCCGCACGGCCCGAGCAGTACTTC. The chain links TRBV11-3 to TRBJ2-7; tentatively, D is TRBD2 (5 bases). The germline CDR1 and CDR2 sequences are SGHNT and YENEEA. Trimming took 5 bases from V and 6 from J, leaving 23 bases between them. CDR3 length: 16 residues. Variable domain in full (rest from reference TRBV11-3 and TRBJ2-7): EAGVVQSPRYKIIEKKQPVAFWCNPISGHNTLYWYLQNLGQGPELLIRYENEEAVDDSQLPKDRFSAERLKGVDSTLKIQPAELGDSAVYLCASSAGVWSARPEQYFGPGTRLTVT.

J is TRBJ2-7 and V is TRBV5-1; D might be TRBD2 (5 bases). V was pared by 6 bases and J by 5 bases, with 18 bases between. There are 14 residues in the CDR3. The V gene's germline CDR1 is SGHRS and CDR2 YFSETQ. CDR3 coding DNA: TGCGCCAGCAATCTGGTCCCCCCGGGGAACGAGCAGTACTTC. Amino acid sequence: CASNLVPPGNEQYF.